These T cell receptor beta chains were read from a single sample in a study of cytomegalovirus exposure and HLA in healthy donors. Measured with immunoSEQ multiplex PCR; TCRdb has only the in-frame clones, and not every one. The table shows 250,000 to 350,000 clones, with roughly 89% occurring only once. The material sequenced was PBMCs. These receptors were obtained from a man aged 35 to 55 in good health and CMV-seropositive. Both conserved end residues are part of each CDR3. Fields, in order: V gene, J gene, clone size, CDR3 protein. Clone size is stated in some rows and not others, as once, few, many or a class when expanded.

v_call: TRBV27; j_call: TRBJ2-7; clone_size: NA; cdr3_aa: CASSLIIGGQGHNEQYF
v_call: TRBV5-1; j_call: TRBJ1-1; clone_size: NA; cdr3_aa: CASRPDRVTENTEAFF
v_call: TRBV5-1; j_call: TRBJ1-4; clone_size: NA; cdr3_aa: CATKGGLATNEKLFF
v_call: TRBV5-1; j_call: TRBJ2-3; clone_size: NA; cdr3_aa: CASSLGTGGSDTQYF
v_call: TRBV16; j_call: TRBJ1-1; clone_size: NA; cdr3_aa: CASTPTETYTEAFF
v_call: TRBV5-1; j_call: TRBJ2-1; clone_size: NA; cdr3_aa: CASSLGGSSYNEQFF
v_call: TRBV10-2; j_call: TRBJ1-5; clone_size: NA; cdr3_aa: CASTTSGTENQPQHF
v_call: TRBV25-1; j_call: TRBJ2-7; clone_size: once; cdr3_aa: CASSEVGSYEQYF
v_call: TRBV28; j_call: TRBJ1-1; clone_size: few; cdr3_aa: CASSFPRDRENTEAFF
v_call: TRBV7-3; j_call: TRBJ2-3; clone_size: NA; cdr3_aa: CASSLTGGVTDTQYF
v_call: TRBV19; j_call: TRBJ2-5; clone_size: NA; cdr3_aa: CASSRGLAGWEETQYF
v_call: TRBV6-1; j_call: TRBJ2-1; clone_size: NA; cdr3_aa: CASAQIQGANEQFF
v_call: TRBV21-1; j_call: TRBJ2-1; clone_size: NA; cdr3_aa: CASSEKRQGATLSYNEQFF
v_call: TRBV7-9; j_call: TRBJ2-1; clone_size: NA; cdr3_aa: CASSLGQGSNEQFF
v_call: TRBV7-2; j_call: TRBJ2-3; clone_size: NA; cdr3_aa: CASSVTSGAGGDTQYF
v_call: TRBV10-1; j_call: TRBJ2-3; clone_size: NA; cdr3_aa: CASSEGVAAFTDTQYF
v_call: TRBV6-5; j_call: TRBJ1-1; clone_size: NA; cdr3_aa: CASSYSRGQGNTEAFF
v_call: TRBV5-8; j_call: TRBJ1-4; clone_size: NA; cdr3_aa: CASSLDSVNEKLFF
v_call: TRBV6-6; j_call: TRBJ2-5; clone_size: NA; cdr3_aa: CASSAQRKQETQYF
v_call: TRBV27; j_call: TRBJ1-2; clone_size: once; cdr3_aa: CASAIQTNYGYTF
v_call: TRBV18; j_call: TRBJ2-5; clone_size: NA; cdr3_aa: CASSPPAEKETQYF
v_call: TRBV4-1; j_call: TRBJ1-2; clone_size: NA; cdr3_aa: CASSQDAQVYVYGYTF
v_call: TRBV9; j_call: TRBJ1-4; clone_size: few; cdr3_aa: CASSETGTTSEKLFF
v_call: TRBV7-3; j_call: TRBJ2-3; clone_size: NA; cdr3_aa: CASSLRAILAGGITDTQYF
v_call: TRBV27; j_call: TRBJ1-1; clone_size: NA; cdr3_aa: CAIPTGGNTEAFF
v_call: TRBV28; j_call: TRBJ1-2; clone_size: NA; cdr3_aa: CASSFPTGGEGYTF
v_call: TRBV7-2; j_call: TRBJ2-1; clone_size: NA; cdr3_aa: CASSLSTSGSEFF
v_call: TRBV6-6; j_call: TRBJ2-2; clone_size: NA; cdr3_aa: CASRHGQIITGELFF
v_call: TRBV25-1; j_call: TRBJ2-7; clone_size: NA; cdr3_aa: CASSTTGTGYEQYF
v_call: TRBV7-9; j_call: TRBJ2-7; clone_size: NA; cdr3_aa: CASSQDSSYEQYF
v_call: TRBV28; j_call: TRBJ2-2; clone_size: NA; cdr3_aa: CASSFWTKNTGELFF
v_call: TRBV18; j_call: TRBJ1-1; clone_size: NA; cdr3_aa: CASSPTTGGNTEAFF
v_call: TRBV27; j_call: TRBJ2-7; clone_size: NA; cdr3_aa: CASRGLGQGYEQYF
v_call: TRBV5-5; j_call: TRBJ1-4; clone_size: few; cdr3_aa: CASSSGLSEKLFF
v_call: TRBV19; j_call: TRBJ2-3; clone_size: NA; cdr3_aa: CASSMSRGAYTDTQYF
v_call: TRBV2; j_call: TRBJ1-5; clone_size: NA; cdr3_aa: CASSAPGQGVLSNQPQHF
v_call: TRBV9; j_call: TRBJ2-5; clone_size: NA; cdr3_aa: CASSPRDIQETQYF
v_call: TRBV29-1; j_call: TRBJ2-1; clone_size: once; cdr3_aa: CSVEGQVLDNEQFF
v_call: TRBV7-9; j_call: TRBJ1-1; clone_size: NA; cdr3_aa: CASSLRVLGRTTEAFF
v_call: TRBV6-5; j_call: TRBJ2-3; clone_size: NA; cdr3_aa: CASRTSGSRVTQYF
v_call: TRBV7-9; j_call: TRBJ1-1; clone_size: NA; cdr3_aa: CSSSFWTGTTTAEAFF
v_call: TRBV29-1; j_call: TRBJ2-2; clone_size: NA; cdr3_aa: CSVGGRLGMNTGELFF
v_call: TRBV19; j_call: TRBJ2-2; clone_size: NA; cdr3_aa: CASIRTGNTGELFF
v_call: TRBV27; j_call: TRBJ1-3; clone_size: NA; cdr3_aa: CASSPWAHSFSGNTIYF
v_call: TRBV7-8; j_call: TRBJ2-2; clone_size: NA; cdr3_aa: CASSFFGGNTGELFF
v_call: TRBV5-4; j_call: TRBJ1-3; clone_size: NA; cdr3_aa: CASSLEGRLSGNTIYF
v_call: TRBV7-8; j_call: TRBJ2-7; clone_size: NA; cdr3_aa: CASSFETGSPEQYF
v_call: TRBV11-3; j_call: TRBJ2-7; clone_size: NA; cdr3_aa: CASNDCGSSYEQYF
v_call: TRBV5-4; j_call: TRBJ2-1; clone_size: once; cdr3_aa: CASSSSGRVSYNEQFF
v_call: TRBV20-1; j_call: TRBJ2-7; clone_size: NA; cdr3_aa: CSARQQGQQYF
v_call: TRBV27; j_call: TRBJ2-1; clone_size: NA; cdr3_aa: CASSLSVSGSRSEQFF
v_call: TRBV9; j_call: TRBJ2-1; clone_size: NA; cdr3_aa: CASSEPLDSGNYNEQFF